Presented here are 27 T cell receptor beta chains from one specimen sequenced in a study of molecular identifiers for immune sequencing clone quantification. In TCRdb, the PCR reads were re-called with MiXCR into one record per CDR3 protein. The top ten hold under 0.95% of the sample, which has more than 250,000 distinct CDR3 sequences, 20% to 25% seen once. Sequencing input: naive CD8+ T cells from blood, with Jurkat cell RNA spiked in. Described subset: FACS-sorted CD8+CD4-CCR7+CD45RA+ naive T cells. These receptors came from a human donor in good health. Some libraries in this study had Jurkat cell RNA spiked in.

This clonotype was seen ten or more times. This chain uses TRBV4-3 with TRBJ2-7; perhaps TRBD1 as D (6 bases). Germline CDR1 is LGHNA and CDR2 is YSLEER. The V end lost 4 bases, the J end lost 3 bases, and 16 bases lay between the germline ends. The CDR3 covers 15 residues. The CDR3 protein is CASSPRQAPFYEQYF. CDR3 nucleotide sequence: TGCGCCAGCAGCCCTCGACAGGCCCCCTTCTACGAGCAGTACTTC.

This clonotype occurred many times. The chain joins TRBV7-2 to TRBJ2-3; 9 bases match TRBD2. Germline trimming cut 6 bases from V and 5 bases from J; bases unmatched to any gene: 9. This CDR3 has 15 amino acids. From germline, CDR1 is SGHTA and CDR2 FQGNSA. This CDR3 reads CASRPIAGVRDTQYF. The CDR3 nucleotides are TGTGCCAGCAGACCAATAGCGGGAGTTAGAGATACGCAGTATTTT.

Turning to this clonotype: A much larger clone differs from this one at a single base, so this may be a read error. The chain recombines TRBV7-8 with TRBJ2-7; 7 nucleotides agree with TRBD2. Per the germline V gene, CDR1 is SGHVS and CDR2 is FQNEAQ. The CDR3 runs to 13 residues. With V trimmed by 0 bases and J by 8 bases, 4 bases remained unmatched. The CDR3, as DNA: TGTGCCAGCAGCTTAGCGCCGGGAGGCAAGCAGTACTTC. It is translated as CASSLAPGGKQYF.

V and J are TRBV19 and TRBJ1-5, with 8 bases aligning to TRBD1. CDR1 is LNHDA and CDR2 is SQIVND in the germline V gene (reference sequence). This CDR3 is built from 15 residues. After removal of 1 base from V and 4 bases from J, the junction contained 3 bases not matched to a gene. The CDR3 region is CASSIGQGANQPQHF. CDR3 nucleotides: TGTGCCAGTAGTATAGGCCAGGGGGCGAATCAGCCCCAGCATTTT. Supplemented by reference TRBV19 and TRBJ1-5, the full variable domain reads DGGITQSPKYLFRKEGQNVTLSCEQNLNHDAMYWYRQDPGQGLRLIYYSQIVNDFQKGDIAEGYSVSREKKESFPLTVTSAQKNPTAFYLCASSIGQGANQPQHFGDGTRLSIL.

Many counts were recorded for this clonotype. The V and J genes are TRBV28 and TRBJ1-2, with no clear D. V gave up 5 bases and J gave up 1 base, with 11 bases separating them. Germline loops: CDR1 MDHEN, CDR2 SYDVKM. The CDR3 consists of 14 residues. Here the CDR3 DNA reads TGTGCCAGCAGTCTACGACAAGATAACTATGGCTACACCTTC. Translating gives CASSLRQDNYGYTF.

Worth noting for this clonotype: A much larger clone lies one base from this, so it may be a read error. The chain carries TRBV7-6 and TRBJ2-3; the D is unclear. The CDR3 has 14 residues. Germline-derived CDR1 and CDR2 are SGHVS and FNYEAQ. In DNA, the CDR3 is TGTGCCAGCAGCTCCGGATTAAGCACAGATTCGCAGTATTTT. Translating it yields CASSSGLSTDSQYF.

This clonotype was seen repeatedly, ten times or more. The V and J genes are TRBV11-2 and TRBJ2-1; 13 bases agree with TRBD2. This CDR3 has 19 amino acids. The germline V gene has CDR1 SGHAT and CDR2 FQNNGV. V dropped 4 bases and J dropped 4; count of bases not matched to a gene: 13. CDR3 DNA sequence: TGTGCCAGCAGCTCCGGTCCCGGGACTAGCGGGGTGAGGTACAATGAGCAGTTCTTC. Translated: CASSSGPGTSGVRYNEQFF.

CDR3 DNA sequence: TGTGCCAGCAGCTTGGAAACAGGGGGGTCCTATGGCTACACCTTC. Translation: CASSLETGGSYGYTF. The chain employs TRBV7-9 and TRBJ1-2; TRBD1 matches 8 bases. Trimming removed 3 bases from V and 4 bases from J; junction bases left unmatched: 7. CDR3 length: 15 residues. Germline CDR1 is SEHNR and CDR2 is FQNEAQ (reference sequence).

This clonotype was observed many times. V gene TRBV20-1 combines with J gene TRBJ1-1; D is possibly TRBD1 (5 bases). The V end was cut by 0 bases, the J end by 3 bases, with 14 bases between. The germline V gene has CDR1 DFQATT and CDR2 SNEGSKA (reference sequence). The CDR3 covers 15 residues. The CDR3 nucleotides are TGCAGTGCTAGAGATTATCAGGGACGGGACACTGAAGCTTTCTTT. It translates to CSARDYQGRDTEAFF.

This clonotype was counted many times. V is TRBV7-9 and J is TRBJ1-5; no clear D gene. From germline, CDR1 is SEHNR and CDR2 FQNEAQ (reference sequence). The CDR3 runs to 17 residues. Trimming shortened V by 5 bases and J by 5 bases, and 22 bases separated the two germline ends. The CDR3 DNA sequence: TGTGCCAGCAGCCTAAGAGCTAGGCCTCCTGAGGATCAGCCCCAGCATTTT. As protein: CASSLRARPPEDQPQHF.

This clonotype showed up many times. The chain carries TRBV29-1 and TRBJ1-1; no definite D call. Per the germline V gene, CDR1 is SQVTM and CDR2 is ANQGSEA. The CDR3 is 12 residues long. V dropped 6 bases and J dropped 8 bases, with 16 bases sitting between them. This chain's CDR3 is CSVKRAGREAFF. The CDR3 nucleotides are TGCAGCGTCAAACGGGCAGGAAGGGAAGCTTTCTTT.

The chain combines TRBV2 with TRBJ2-1; D not resolved. V was shortened by 0 bases and J by 8 bases, with 14 bases between the two germline ends. CDR3 length: 15 amino acids. Germline assignment: CDR1 SNHLY and CDR2 FYNNEI. The DNA for the CDR3 is TGTGCCAGCAGTGAAGCTGGCGGCAGCAACTATGAGCAGTTCTTC. This codes for CASSEAGGSNYEQFF.

This clonotype showed up many times. The chain couples TRBV28 to TRBJ1-5; 7 bases map to TRBD1. The CDR3 consists of 15 residues. J was trimmed by 1 base and V by 4 bases; bases with no gene match: 4. Germline CDR1 is MDHEN and CDR2 is SYDVKM. The CDR3 nucleotides are TGTGCCAGCAGTTCCACAGGGGCCAGCAATCAGCCCCAGCATTTT. Protein product: CASSSTGASNQPQHF.

This clonotype has only one observation. V and J are TRBV7-2 and TRBJ1-1, with D possibly TRBD1 on 6 matching bases. The V end was cut by 8 bases, the J end by 4 bases, with 17 bases between. Germline V gene sequence: CDR1 SGHTA, CDR2 FQGNSA. This CDR3 spans 14 amino acids. CDR3 sequence (DNA): TGTGCCAGCGGCAGGGGACTCCTGAGCACTGAAGCTTTCTTT. Translating gives CASGRGLLSTEAFF. Full variable domain (outside the CDR3, taken from reference TRBV7-2 and TRBJ1-1): GAGVSQSPSNKVTEKGKDVELRCDPISGHTALYWYRQSLGQGLEFLIYFQGNSAPDKSGLPSDRFSAERTGGSVSTLTIQRTQQEDSAVYLCASGRGLLSTEAFFGQGTRLTVV.

This clonotype was found many times. J is TRBJ2-5 and V is TRBV9, with TRBD1 matching 7 bases. The junction had 11 bases not matched to a gene; V was cut back by 3 bases and J by 0 bases. Per the germline V gene, CDR1 is SGDLS and CDR2 is YYNGEE. The CDR3 has 17 residues. The CDR3 loop is CASSDDPRGKYQETQYF. CDR3 nucleotides: TGTGCCAGCAGCGACGACCCCAGGGGGAAGTACCAAGAGACCCAGTACTTC. The full variable domain, with the rest looked up from reference TRBV9 and TRBJ2-5, is DSGVTQTPKHLITATGQRVTLRCSPRSGDLSVYWYQQSLDQGLQFLIQYYNGEERAKGNILERFSAQQFPDLHSELNLSSLELGDSALYFCASSDDPRGKYQETQYFGPGTRLLVL.

This clonotype was detected only a few times. V and J are TRBV12-5 and TRBJ2-3; 13 bases fit TRBD2. After removal of 1 base from V and 6 bases from J, the junction contained 1 base not matched to a gene. CDR1 LGHNT and CDR2 FRNRAP come from the germline V gene. The length of the CDR3 is 15 residues. This CDR3 is CASGLGLAGGDTQYF. CDR3 DNA: TGTGCTAGTGGTTTGGGACTAGCGGGGGGCGATACGCAGTATTTT.

At least ten counts were recorded for this clonotype. The rearrangement joins TRBV2 to TRBJ2-7, with 10 bases lining up with TRBD2. CDR1 is SNHLY, CDR2 FYNNEI, per germline. This CDR3 comprises 12 residues. CDR3 sequence: CVGTSDLYEQYF. Here the CDR3 DNA reads TGTGTTGGGACTAGCGACCTCTACGAGCAGTACTTC.

In this sample, this clonotype turned up many times. This sequence joins TRBV29-1 and TRBJ1-1, with 7 nucleotides matching TRBD1. Trimming cost V 5 bases and J 2 bases; bases outside gene matches: 8. CDR3 size: 14 residues. Germline V gene data show CDR1 as SQVTM and CDR2 as ANQGSEA. The CDR3 DNA is TGCAGCGTTCGTGGAGGGACAGTCAACACTGAAGCTTTCTTT. Its protein is CSVRGGTVNTEAFF.

This clonotype was counted many times. V is TRBV6-1 and J is TRBJ2-7, with D perhaps given as TRBD1 or TRBD2 (5 bases each). The V gene lost 10 bases and the J gene lost 5 bases, with 18 bases spanning the gap. CDR3 size: 13 residues. The germline CDR1 and CDR2 sequences are MNHNS and SASEGT. In nucleotides, the CDR3 is TGTGCCATCCCCGGGGCCATCGCCCACGAGCAGTACTTC. Its protein product is CAIPGAIAHEQYF.

This clonotype was recorded many times. The CDR3 region has the DNA TGTGCCAGCAGTCCGGGACACATTTATGAAAAACTGTTTTTT. Protein sequence: CASSPGHIYEKLFF. The chain links TRBV27 to TRBJ1-4; TRBD1 is a possible D gene (6 bases). Trimming cost V 5 bases and J 6 bases, with 13 bases left between them. The CDR3 length is 14 residues. Germline V gives CDR1 MNHEY, CDR2 SMNVEV (reference sequence). Supplemented by reference TRBV27 and TRBJ1-4, the full variable domain reads EAQVTQNPRYLITVTGKKLTVTCSQNMNHEYMSWYRQDPGLGLRQIYYSMNVEVTDKGDVPEGYKVSRKEKRNFPLILESPSPNQTSLYFCASSPGHIYEKLFFGSGTQLSVL.

This clonotype occurred many times. The chain combines TRBV7-2 with TRBJ2-7; either TRBD1 or TRBD2 may supply D (6 bases each). CDR1 is SGHTA, CDR2 FQGNSA, per germline. The CDR3 is 15 amino acids. V lost 3 bases and J lost 3, with 15 bases in between. CDR3 residues: CASSFSSGANYEQYF. CDR3 nucleotide sequence: TGTGCCAGCAGCTTTTCGTCGGGGGCTAACTACGAGCAGTACTTC.

This clonotype was picked up many times. The V gene is TRBV7-6, the J gene TRBJ2-3; weak D call: TRBD2 (6 bases). The CDR3 has 15 amino acids. Trimming left V 1 base short and J 6 bases short, with 14 bases between. The germline V gene has CDR1 SGHVS and CDR2 FNYEAQ. The CDR3 reads CASSLDWRGSDTQYF. DNA for the CDR3: TGTGCCAGCAGCTTAGACTGGCGGGGTTCTGATACGCAGTATTTT. The variable domain in full, with the rest retrieved from reference TRBV7-6 and TRBJ2-3, is GAGVSQSPRYKVTKRGQDVALRCDPISGHVSLYWYRQALGQGPEFLTYFNYEAQQDKSGLPNDRFSAERPEGSISTLTIQRTEQRDSAMYRCASSLDWRGSDTQYFGPGTRLTVL.

This clonotype was counted many times. V usage is TRBV27 and J usage is TRBJ1-1; the match to TRBD1 covers 8 bases. CDR1 and CDR2 (germline): MNHEY, SMNVEV (reference sequence). J lost 2 bases, V lost 5 bases, and 4 bases had no gene match. The CDR3 has 14 residues. Here the CDR3 reads CASSPGTGNTEAFF. The CDR3 bases are TGTGCCAGCAGTCCAGGGACAGGTAACACTGAAGCTTTCTTT.

This clonotype was seen many times. The chain carries TRBV29-1 and TRBJ2-4; D may be TRBD2 (6 bases). Trimming took off 0 bases at V and 1 base at J, with 7 bases between the two ends. Germline V gene sequence: CDR1 SQVTM, CDR2 ANQGSEA. This CDR3 is built from 14 residues. CDR3 in DNA: TGCAGCGTTGAAGATCTAGCGGCCAAAAACATTCAGTACTTC. It specifies CSVEDLAAKNIQYF.

This clonotype was recorded at least ten times. The rearrangement joins TRBV13 to TRBJ1-2, with no clear D. V shed 5 bases and J shed 2 bases, with 18 bases lying between them. The CDR3 sequence is 16 residues long. The germline V gene has CDR1 PRHDT and CDR2 FYEKMQ (reference sequence). This CDR3 reads CASSLGGSSTNYGYTF. CDR3 DNA sequence: TGTGCCAGCAGCCTGGGCGGCAGCTCGACCAACTATGGCTACACCTTC.

This clonotype turned up a few times. The V and J genes are TRBV19 and TRBJ2-7; 10 positions agree with TRBD2. The germline CDR1 and CDR2 sequences are LNHDA and SQIVND (reference sequence). The length of the CDR3 is 14 residues. The J segment lost 4 bases and the V segment lost 6 bases, leaving 6 bases of the junction unmatched. The CDR3 DNA reads TGTGCCAGTAGCCCGGGACTAGCGTTATACGAGCAGTACTTC. Its protein product is CASSPGLALYEQYF.

This CDR3 reads CATSTEISDSILPWEPQHF. The CDR3 DNA reads as TGTGCCACCAGCACAGAGATTAGTGACTCCATTTTACCCTGGGAGCCCCAGCATTTT. The J gene is TRBJ1-5, the V gene TRBV15; D remains unclear. The V end was cut by 4 bases, the J end by 8 bases, with 30 bases between. Germline values: CDR1 LNHNV, CDR2 YYDKDF (reference sequence). This CDR3 region has 19 residues.